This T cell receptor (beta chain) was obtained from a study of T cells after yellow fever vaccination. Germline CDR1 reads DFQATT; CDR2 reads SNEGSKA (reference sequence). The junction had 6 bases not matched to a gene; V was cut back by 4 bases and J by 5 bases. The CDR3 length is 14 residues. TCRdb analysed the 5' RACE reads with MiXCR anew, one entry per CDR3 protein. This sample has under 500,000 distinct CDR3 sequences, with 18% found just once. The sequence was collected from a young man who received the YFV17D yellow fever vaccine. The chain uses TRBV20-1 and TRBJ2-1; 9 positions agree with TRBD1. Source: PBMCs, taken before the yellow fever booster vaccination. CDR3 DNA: TGCAGTGCTACTCCCGGGACAGGGCACAATGAGCAGTTCTTC. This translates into CSATPGTGHNEQFF.